The 9 T cell receptor beta chains given below trace back to one sample, sequenced in a study of regulatory dendritic cells for organ transplantation. Some clones are missing from TCRdb's copy, which holds only in-frame ones; the method was immunoSEQ multiplex PCR. This sample has roughly 30,000 clones, with more than 65% found just once. The sample was naive CD8+ T cells from blood. Subset denoted: CD45RA+ naive T cells. Every receptor here comes from a human donor in good health.

This rearrangement joins TRBV7-2 to TRBJ1-5, with 8 bases matching TRBD1. The CDR3 extends over 15 amino acids. CDR1 and CDR2 from the germline V gene are SGHTA and FQGNSA. V lost 1 base, J lost 3 bases, and 2 bases stayed unmatched. CDR3 DNA: TGTGCCAGCAGCTTAGGGACAGGGTTCAATCAGCCCCAGCATTTT. It codes for CASSLGTGFNQPQHF.

The chain employs TRBV5-1 and TRBJ2-1, with 8 bases lining up with TRBD1. Germline CDR1 SGHRS, CDR2 YFSETQ. The J segment lost 7 bases and the V segment lost 4 bases, leaving 19 bases of the junction unmatched. This CDR3 is 18 amino acids long. The CDR3 loop is CASSPFDTSTGDSNEQFF. The CDR3, as DNA: TGCGCCAGCAGCCCATTCGATACCTCGACAGGGGATTCTAATGAGCAGTTCTTC.

This chain links TRBV6-5 with TRBJ2-7, with a possible D match to TRBD1 (6 bases). The V and J ends lost 5 bases and 5 bases respectively, with 13 bases between them. Germline-derived CDR1 and CDR2 are MNHEY and SVGAGI. The CDR3 extends over 13 amino acids. The CDR3, as DNA: TGTGCCAGCAGTGCTACAGGGTTCGACGAGCAGTACTTC. This codes for CASSATGFDEQYF.

The chain links TRBV4-3 to TRBJ2-5; TRBD2 aligns across 9 bases. The junction had 10 bases not matched to a gene; V was cut back by 0 bases and J by 5 bases. The CDR3 runs to 17 residues. CDR1 is LGHNA and CDR2 is YSLEER in the germline V gene. CDR3 sequence reads: CASSQDRGGGAGETQYF. The CDR3 DNA sequence: TGCGCCAGCAGCCAAGATCGAGGCGGGGGGGCGGGGGAGACCCAGTACTTC.

This chain links TRBV25-1 with TRBJ1-2; a weak D match, TRBD1 (5 bases). CDR3 length: 16 residues. The V gene lost 0 bases and the J gene lost 4 bases, with 15 bases spanning the gap. From germline, CDR1 is MGHDK and CDR2 SYGVNS. CDR3 bases: TGTGCCAGCAGTGAATATGGCCCCAAGGGGATCTATGGCTACACCTTC. Its translation: CASSEYGPKGIYGYTF.

The V call is TRBV13, the J call TRBJ1-1; D gene uncertain. Trimming pared 5 bases from V and 0 bases from J, leaving 7 bases between. The CDR3 is made up of 13 amino acids. CDR1 PRHDT and CDR2 FYEKMQ come from the germline V gene (reference sequence). The CDR3 loop is CASSLTVNTEAFF. The CDR3 DNA sequence: TGTGCCAGCAGCCTTACAGTGAACACTGAAGCTTTCTTT. Complete variable domain (other parts from reference TRBV13 and TRBJ1-1): AAGVIQSPRHLIKEKRETATLKCYPIPRHDTVYWYQQGPGQDPQFLISFYEKMQSDKGSIPDRFSAQQFSDYHSELNMSSLELGDSALYFCASSLTVNTEAFFGQGTRLTVV.

This chain joins TRBV7-9 and TRBJ2-7; D not resolved. Germline V gives CDR1 SEHNR, CDR2 FQNEAQ (reference sequence). V gave up 6 bases and J gave up 5 bases, with 11 bases separating them. The CDR3 covers 12 residues. CDR3 bases: TGTGCCAGCAGGACTGACCGGCACGAGCAGTACTTC. This codes for CASRTDRHEQYF.

The rearrangement joins TRBV9 to TRBJ2-7, with 13 bases matching TRBD2. J was trimmed by 2 bases and V by 3 bases; bases with no gene match: 2. Germline V CDR1 and CDR2: SGDLS, YYNGEE. This CDR3 has 15 amino acids. CDR3: CASSAGLAGPYEQYF. The CDR3 DNA is TGTGCCAGCAGCGCGGGACTAGCGGGACCCTACGAGCAGTACTTC.

Only a few counts were recorded for this clone. This rearrangement joins TRBV19 to TRBJ2-1; a possible D gene is TRBD1 (6 bases). Between the trimmed V and J ends, which lost 0 bases and 8 bases, there was a span of 14 bases. CDR3 size: 15 residues. Germline V lookup: CDR1 LNHDA, CDR2 SQIVND (reference sequence). The CDR3 protein is CASSIDSTGTDEQFF. The DNA of the CDR3 is TGTGCCAGTAGTATAGATTCGACAGGTACAGATGAGCAGTTCTTC.